This entry lists 21 T cell receptor beta chains sequenced from one sample in a study of PD-L1 blockade in urothelial cancer. The time point: pretreatment peripheral blood. Profiling relied on immunoSEQ multiplex PCR, and the TCRdb table lists in-frame clones only, not all of them. The sample carries more than 45,000 clones, approximately 85% recorded once. The input for sequencing was PBMCs, taken around atezolizumab (anti-PD-L1) treatment. These receptors came from a man in his fifties or sixties with urothelial cancer.

The chain employs TRBV6-5 and TRBJ1-1; D may be TRBD1 (5 bases). Trimming took off 7 bases at V and 5 bases at J, with 20 bases between the two ends. The germline V gene has CDR1 MNHEY and CDR2 SVGAGI. The CDR3 is made up of 15 amino acids. The CDR3 sequence: CASTNPWGGDTEAFF. The CDR3 DNA sequence: TGTGCCAGCACCAACCCTTGGGGGGGTGATACTGAAGCTTTCTTT.

The chain is built from TRBV7-8 and TRBJ2-1; possible D gene TRBD1, 6 bases. CDR3 length: 13 residues. V shed 4 bases and J shed 12 bases, with 16 bases lying between them. CDR1 is SGHVS and CDR2 is FQNEAQ in the germline V gene. CDR3 residues: CASSWGPSGRQFF. The CDR3 DNA is TGTGCCAGCAGCTGGGGGCCGTCAGGAAGGCAGTTCTTC.

The chain links TRBV16 to TRBJ1-1; D not resolved. Germline CDR1 is KGHSY and CDR2 is FQNENV. Trimming removed 2 bases at V and 2 bases at J, with 12 bases between. CDR3 length: 15 amino acids. The CDR3 nucleotides read TGTGCCAGCAGCCAACAGACGGCGGCCAACACTGAAGCTTTCTTT. This translates into CASSQQTAANTEAFF.

The CDR3: CASSLFGQGDYEQYF. CDR3 coding DNA: TGTGCCAGCAGCTTATTTGGACAGGGTGACTACGAGCAGTACTTC. The chain recombines TRBV13 with TRBJ2-7, with 8 bases that match TRBD1. The CDR3 spans 15 residues. The germline V gene encodes CDR1 PRHDT and CDR2 FYEKMQ (reference sequence). Trimming cost V 2 bases and J 3 bases; bases outside gene matches: 6.

The chain uses TRBV27 and TRBJ1-2; tentative D call: TRBD1 (5 bases). The CDR3 is 14 amino acids. Deletions cut 3 bases from V and 7 bases from J, with 15 bases between. CDR1 MNHEY and CDR2 SMNVEV come from the germline V gene (reference sequence). In DNA form, the CDR3 reads TGTGCCAGCAGTTTCAGGCGGGGGAGTGCTGGCTACACCTTC. It is translated as CASSFRRGSAGYTF.

This clone was counted only a few times. This sequence joins TRBV5-1 and TRBJ2-1; the D gene is possibly TRBD2 (5 bases). In germline, CDR1 is SGHRS, CDR2 YFSETQ. CDR3 size: 13 residues. V dropped 0 bases and J dropped 5 bases, with 6 bases sitting between them. The chain's CDR3 is CASSLAGNNEQFF. The CDR3 nucleotides read TGCGCCAGCAGCTTGGCGGGGAACAATGAGCAGTTCTTC.

The chain is built from TRBV4-2 and TRBJ2-5; D may be TRBD2 (5 bases). Germline lookup yields CDR1 LGHNA and CDR2 YNFKEQ. The V gene lost 4 bases and the J gene lost 0 bases, with 15 bases spanning the gap. This CDR3 has 16 residues. CDR3 residues: CASSLAMGRYQETQYF. CDR3 nucleotides: TGTGCCAGCAGCCTAGCGATGGGTCGGTACCAAGAGACCCAGTACTTC.

This sequence joins TRBV28 and TRBJ1-1; D is ambiguous. Trimming took 3 bases from V and 1 from J, leaving 9 bases between them. The germline gives CDR1 MDHEN, CDR2 SYDVKM. This CDR3 has 14 residues. CDR3 DNA sequence: TGTGCCAGCAGTTTGGTACAGTCGAACACTGAAGCTTTCTTT. Residues: CASSLVQSNTEAFF.

V gene TRBV7-2 combines with J gene TRBJ2-3; the match to TRBD2 covers 12 bases. In germline, CDR1 is SGHTA, CDR2 FQGNSA. The CDR3 is 15 amino acids. Trimming at V came to 9 bases and at J to 5 bases, leaving 9 bases not matched to a gene. Here the CDR3 DNA reads TGTGCCAGTACCCTAGCGGGGGGGCGCGAAGATACGCAGTATTTT. Protein product: CASTLAGGREDTQYF.

The J gene is TRBJ2-1, the V gene TRBV11-3; 12 nucleotides agree with TRBD1. Germline CDR1 and CDR2: SGHNT and YENEEA. Trimming cost V 5 bases and J 7 bases; bases outside gene matches: 12. The CDR3 is made up of 17 amino acids. The CDR3, as DNA: TGTGCCAGCAGCGGTTACCGGGACAGGGGGCTTAATAATGAGCAGTTCTTC. Encoded protein: CASSGYRDRGLNNEQFF.

CDR3 sequence: CASSPSGGSDTQYF. The CDR3 DNA reads as TGTGCCAGCAGCCCTAGCGGGGGATCAGATACGCAGTATTTT. The rearrangement joins TRBV6-4 to TRBJ2-3; TRBD2 matches at 10 bases. The J segment lost 4 bases and the V segment lost 6 bases, leaving 4 bases of the junction unmatched. CDR1 MRHNA and CDR2 SNTAGT come from the germline V gene. The CDR3 runs to 14 residues.

Details on this clone: Other DNA sequences from this sample encode an identical CDR3 as well. This chain links TRBV19 with TRBJ2-3, with 9 bases lining up with TRBD2. CDR1 is LNHDA, CDR2 SQIVND, per germline (reference sequence). Trimming cost V 6 bases and J 4 bases; bases outside gene matches: 2. The CDR3 runs 13 residues. The CDR3 loop reads CASRVAGADTQYF. The CDR3 region has the DNA TGTGCCAGTAGGGTAGCGGGGGCAGATACGCAGTATTTT.

J is TRBJ1-6 and V is TRBV6-5, with D unresolved. Germline-derived CDR1 and CDR2 are MNHEY and SVGAGI. The CDR3 totals 15 residues. V was shortened by 2 bases and J by 2 bases, with 7 bases between the two germline ends. Here the CDR3 DNA reads TGTGCCAGCAGTTACGTAGCAGCCTATAATTCACCCCTCCACTTT. Encoded protein: CASSYVAAYNSPLHF.

V is TRBV19 and J is TRBJ2-2, with D possibly TRBD1 on 6 matching bases. CDR3 length: 16 residues. The V end lost 6 bases, the J end lost 1 base, and 15 bases lay between the germline ends. Germline V lookup: CDR1 LNHDA, CDR2 SQIVND (reference sequence). The CDR3 protein is CASSLIGTRNTGELFF. CDR3 nucleotides: TGTGCCAGTAGCTTAATAGGGACAAGGAACACCGGGGAGCTGTTTTTT.

The CDR3 loop reads CASSEGHVSGNTIYF. For the CDR3, the DNA is TGTGCCAGCAGCGAAGGACACGTCTCTGGAAACACCATATATTTT. The V call is TRBV9, the J call TRBJ1-3, with D possibly TRBD1 on 5 matching bases. CDR3 size: 15 residues. Trimming took 3 bases from V and 0 from J, leaving 10 bases between them. Germline assignment: CDR1 SGDLS and CDR2 YYNGEE.

This sequence joins TRBV6-4 and TRBJ2-3; D is perhaps TRBD1 (5 bases). Germline assignment: CDR1 MRHNA and CDR2 SNTAGT. Trimming cost V 6 bases and J 4 bases, with 11 bases left between them. The CDR3 contains 13 residues. CDR3 DNA: TGTGCCAGCAGCTTAGGGGAATCAGATACGCAGTATTTT. Translated: CASSLGESDTQYF.

The genes are TRBV27 and TRBJ2-7, with 10 bases that match TRBD1. V dropped 5 bases and J dropped 4; count of bases not matched to a gene: 8. Per the germline V gene, CDR1 is MNHEY and CDR2 is SMNVEV (reference sequence). The CDR3 covers 15 residues. The CDR3 region is CASSDRGTGAYEQYF. CDR3 DNA: TGTGCCAGCAGTGACCGAGGGACAGGGGCGTACGAGCAGTACTTC.

The V call is TRBV27, the J call TRBJ2-3; D is perhaps TRBD1 (5 bases). The V end was cut by 6 bases, the J end by 2 bases, with 12 bases between. This CDR3 spans 14 amino acids. Germline V gene data show CDR1 as MNHEY and CDR2 as SMNVEV (reference sequence). The CDR3 here is CASSLTAFTDTQYF. For the CDR3, the DNA is TGTGCCAGCAGCCTGACAGCGTTCACAGATACGCAGTATTTT.

This clone was observed once. V is TRBV7-9 and J is TRBJ2-7, with a tentative D call TRBD2 (6 bases). The CDR3 spans 15 residues. Germline CDR1 SEHNR, CDR2 FQNEAQ (reference sequence). V was pared by 5 bases and J by 2 bases, with 16 bases between. Written as DNA, the CDR3 is TGTGCCAGCAGCCGGAGGCGGGATCCGGCCTACGAGCAGTACTTC. Encoded protein: CASSRRRDPAYEQYF.

The chain couples TRBV30 to TRBJ2-5; D perhaps matches TRBD1 (6 bases). The CDR3 runs to 13 residues. CDR1 is GTSNPN, CDR2 SVGIG, per germline (reference sequence). Trimming stripped 5 bases from V and 1 base from J, with 11 bases between. CDR3 bases: TGTGCCTGGGGCCGGGACACCCAAGAGACCCAGTACTTC. Amino acids: CAWGRDTQETQYF.

Only a few counts were recorded for this clone. The chain recombines TRBV19 with TRBJ1-1; the match to TRBD1 covers 7 bases. The CDR3 has 13 residues. Looked up from germline, CDR1 is LNHDA and CDR2 is SQIVND (reference sequence). With 2 bases clipped from V and 7 bases from J, the junction kept 4 bases outside the gene matches. The CDR3 sequence: CASSINGQDEAFF. Here the CDR3 DNA reads TGTGCCAGTAGTATAAACGGACAGGATGAAGCTTTCTTT.